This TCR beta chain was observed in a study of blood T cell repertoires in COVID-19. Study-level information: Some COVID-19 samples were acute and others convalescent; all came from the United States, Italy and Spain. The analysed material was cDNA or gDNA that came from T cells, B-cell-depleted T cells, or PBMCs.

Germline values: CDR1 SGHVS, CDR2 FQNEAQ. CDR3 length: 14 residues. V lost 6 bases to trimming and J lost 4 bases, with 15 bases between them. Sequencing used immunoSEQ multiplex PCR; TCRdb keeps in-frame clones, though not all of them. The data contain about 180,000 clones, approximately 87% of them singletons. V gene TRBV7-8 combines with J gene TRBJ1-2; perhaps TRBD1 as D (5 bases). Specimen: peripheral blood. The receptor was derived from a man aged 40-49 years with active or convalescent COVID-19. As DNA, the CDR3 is TGTGCCAGCAGTCAGAAGACAGATCTCTATGGCTACACCTTC. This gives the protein CASSQKTDLYGYTF. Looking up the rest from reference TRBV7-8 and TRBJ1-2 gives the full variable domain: GAGVSQSPRYKVAKRGQDVALRCDPISGHVSLFWYQQALGQGPEFLTYFQNEAQLDKSGLPSDRFFAERPEGSVSTLKIQRTQQEDSAVYLCASSQKTDLYGYTFGSGTRLTVV.